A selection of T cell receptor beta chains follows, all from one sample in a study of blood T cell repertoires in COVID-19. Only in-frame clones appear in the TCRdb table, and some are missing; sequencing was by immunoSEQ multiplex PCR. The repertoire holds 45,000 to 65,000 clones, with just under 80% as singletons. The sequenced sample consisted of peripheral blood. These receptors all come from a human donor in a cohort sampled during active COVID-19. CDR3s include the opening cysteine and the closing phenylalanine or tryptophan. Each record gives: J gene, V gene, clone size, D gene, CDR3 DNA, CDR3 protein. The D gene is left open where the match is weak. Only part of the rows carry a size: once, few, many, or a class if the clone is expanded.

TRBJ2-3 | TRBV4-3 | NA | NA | TGCGCCAGCAGCCAAGATTATGGGGGGGCCGCAGATACGCAGTATTTT | CASSQDYGGAADTQYF
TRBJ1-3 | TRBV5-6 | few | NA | TGTGCCAGCAGCTTGCGGTTTCCGAGCTCTGGAAACACCATATATTTT | CASSLRFPSSGNTIYF
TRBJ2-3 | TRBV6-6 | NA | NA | TGTGCCAGCAGGGAACCTAGTTTGACAGATACGCAGTATTTT | CASREPSLTDTQYF
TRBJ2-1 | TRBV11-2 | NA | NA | TGTGCCAGCAGGGAATGGGGGGGGCGCCACAATGAGCAGTTCTTC | CASREWGGRHNEQFF
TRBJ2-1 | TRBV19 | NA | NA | TGTGCCAGTAGTATTCCTGCGGGGGCCACCCCAGGGAATGAGCAGTTCTTC | CASSIPAGATPGNEQFF
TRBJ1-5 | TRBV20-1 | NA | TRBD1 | TGCAGTGCTAGTGGGACAGTCGGCCTTCGAGGCAATCAGCCCCAGCATTTT | CSASGTVGLRGNQPQHF
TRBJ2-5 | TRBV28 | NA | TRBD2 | TGTGCCTCAAGTAGGAGGGCGGGGGAAGAGACCCAGTACTTC | CASSRRAGEETQYF
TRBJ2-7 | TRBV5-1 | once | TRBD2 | TGCGCCAGCAGCTTAGGGACTAGCGGTAGGAGCTCCTACGAGCAGTACTTC | CASSLGTSGRSSYEQYF
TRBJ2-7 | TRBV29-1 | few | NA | TGCAGCGCTAGGGGTCAGAACTCCTACGAGCAGTACTTC | CSARGQNSYEQYF
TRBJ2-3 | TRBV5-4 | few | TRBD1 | TGTGCCAGCAGCTTGGAGGGACAGGCCACAGATACGCAGTATTTT | CASSLEGQATDTQYF
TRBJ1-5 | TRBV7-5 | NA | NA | TGTGCCAGAAGCCCCGGTGAGTGGAGCAATCAGCCCCAGCATTTT | CARSPGEWSNQPQHF
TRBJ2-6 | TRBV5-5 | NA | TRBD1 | TGTGCCAGCAGCTTGGAGGGACAGGGATACTCTGGGGCCAACGTCCTGACTTTC | CASSLEGQGYSGANVLTF
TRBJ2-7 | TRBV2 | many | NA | TGTGCCAGCAGTGAACCATTTTCTACCGAGCAGTACTTC | CASSEPFSTEQYF
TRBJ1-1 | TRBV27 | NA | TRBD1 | TGTGCCAGCAGTTCGAAGGCCTACAGGGGGACTGAAGCTTTCTTT | CASSSKAYRGTEAFF
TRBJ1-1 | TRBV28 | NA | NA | TGTGCCAGCAGGATACACGGGACAAGGAACACTGAAGCTTTCTTT | CASRIHGTRNTEAFF
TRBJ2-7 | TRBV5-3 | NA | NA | TGTGCCAGAAGCACCAGTACAGGGCGCAGAATTCACGAGCAGTACTTC | CARSTSTGRRIHEQYF
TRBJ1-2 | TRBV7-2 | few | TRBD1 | TGTGCCAGCAGCTTCGGACAGGGATACAACTATGGCTACACCTTC | CASSFGQGYNYGYTF
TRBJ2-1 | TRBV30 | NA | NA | TGTGCCTGGAGTGACGGGAGCTCCTACAATGAGCAGTTCTTC | CAWSDGSSYNEQFF
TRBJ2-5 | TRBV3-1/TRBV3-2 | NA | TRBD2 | TGTGCCAGCAGCCAAGTTGTTAGCGGGGGGACGTACCAAGAGACCCAGTACTTC | CASSQVVSGGTYQETQYF
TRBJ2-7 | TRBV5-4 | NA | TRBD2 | TGTGCCAGCAGCCGCGGGACTACCTCCTACGAGCAGTACTTC | CASSRGTTSYEQYF
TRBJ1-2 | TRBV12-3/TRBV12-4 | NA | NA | TGTGCCAGCAGTTTAGGGGCCAGAGAGGGCTACACCTTC | CASSLGAREGYTF
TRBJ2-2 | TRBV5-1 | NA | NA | TGCGCCAGCAGCTTTTCTCCGGGAGCGGACGGGGAGCTGTTTTTT | CASSFSPGADGELFF
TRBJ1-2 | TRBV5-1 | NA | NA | TGCGCCAGCAGCTCAGGAACAAATCTCTATGGCTACACCTTC | CASSSGTNLYGYTF
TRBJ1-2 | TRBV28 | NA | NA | TGTGCCAGCAGTTTGTTCCAGGGAGGGAGCTACACCTTC | CASSLFQGGSYTF
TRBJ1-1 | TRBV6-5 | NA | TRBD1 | TGTGCCAGCAGAAACAGGGGAGCTGAAGCTTTCTTT | CASRNRGAEAFF
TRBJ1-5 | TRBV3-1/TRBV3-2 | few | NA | TGTGCCAGCAGCCAACAACAGGTCGTCCAGCCCCAGCATTTT | CASSQQQVVQPQHF
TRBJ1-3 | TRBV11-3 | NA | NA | TGTGCCAGCAGCTCCCGGGTGAGCGCCCGCTCTGGAAACACCATATATTTT | CASSSRVSARSGNTIYF
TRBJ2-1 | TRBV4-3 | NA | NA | TGCGCCAGCAGCCAAGGCGGTTTGAGCTCCTACAATGAGCAGTTCTTC | CASSQGGLSSYNEQFF